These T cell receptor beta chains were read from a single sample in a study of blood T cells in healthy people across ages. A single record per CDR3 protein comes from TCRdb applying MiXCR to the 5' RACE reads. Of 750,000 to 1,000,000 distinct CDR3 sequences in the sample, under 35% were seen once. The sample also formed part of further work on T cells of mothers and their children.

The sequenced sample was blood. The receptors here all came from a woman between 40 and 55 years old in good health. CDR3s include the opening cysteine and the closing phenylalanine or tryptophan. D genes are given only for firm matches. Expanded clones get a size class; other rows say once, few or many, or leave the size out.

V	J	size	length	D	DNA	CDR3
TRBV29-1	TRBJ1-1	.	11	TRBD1	TGCAGCGTAATCACAGGGGCTGAAGCTTTCTTT	CSVITGAEAFF
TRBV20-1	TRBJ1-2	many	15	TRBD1	TGCAGTGCCCCGCCCGGGGCAGGGGGAGACTATGGCTACACCTTC	CSAPPGAGGDYGYTF
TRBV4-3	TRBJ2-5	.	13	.	TGCGCCAACAGCCAAGATCTACGGGAGACCCAGTACTTC	CANSQDLRETQYF
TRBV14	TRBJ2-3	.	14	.	TGTGCCAGCAGCCAACCCCGACGGACAGATACGCAGTATTTT	CASSQPRRTDTQYF
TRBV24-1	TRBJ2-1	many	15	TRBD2	TGTGCCACCAGCGAGACCGGGACTAGCCCCCCTGAGCAGTTCTTC	CATSETGTSPPEQFF
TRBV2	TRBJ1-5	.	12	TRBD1	TGTGCCAGAGGACAGGGCAATCAGCCCCAGCATTTT	CARGQGNQPQHF
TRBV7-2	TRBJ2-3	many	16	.	TGTGCCAGCAGCTTACGGACACGTACTAGCACAGATACGCAGTATTTT	CASSLRTRTSTDTQYF
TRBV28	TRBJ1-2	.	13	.	TGTGCCGGCAGCGGCCGGGGCGCGGGGGGCTACACCTTC	CAGSGRGAGGYTF
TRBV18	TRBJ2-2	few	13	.	TGTGCCAGCTCACCACGGAAAACCGGGGAGCTGTTTTTT	CASSPRKTGELFF
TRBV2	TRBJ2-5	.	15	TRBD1	TGTGCCAGCTACGAAGGGAGACAGGGACACAATGAGCAGTACTTC	CASYEGRQGHNEQYF
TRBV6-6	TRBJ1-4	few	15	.	TGTGCCAGCAATCAGGGGCTAACAACTAATGAAAAACTGTTTTTT	CASNQGLTTNEKLFF
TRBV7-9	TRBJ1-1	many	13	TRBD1	TGTGCCAGCAGCCTCCGGACAGGGACTGAAGCTTTCTTT	CASSLRTGTEAFF
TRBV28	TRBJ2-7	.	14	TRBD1	TGTGCCAGCAGCTACCCGACAGGGGTCAATGAGCAGTACTTC	CASSYPTGVNEQYF
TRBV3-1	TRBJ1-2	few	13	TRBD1	TGTGCCAGCAGCCAGACAGGGGGCACTGGCTACACCTTC	CASSQTGGTGYTF
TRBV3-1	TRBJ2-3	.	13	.	TGTGCCAGCAGCCGACACAGGGAGGTGCCGCAGTATTTT	CASSRHREVPQYF
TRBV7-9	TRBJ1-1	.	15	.	TGTGCCAGCAGCTTATTCCTGGGACCGAACACTGGAGCTTTCTTT	CASSLFLGPNTGAFF
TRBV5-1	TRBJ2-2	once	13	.	TGCGCCAGCAGCTGGGAGTTGACCGGGGAGCTGTTTTTT	CASSWELTGELFF
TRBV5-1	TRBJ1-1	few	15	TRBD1	TGCGCCAGCAGCTTCGGACAGGGGGAAGGCACTGAAGCTTTCTTT	CASSFGQGEGTEAFF
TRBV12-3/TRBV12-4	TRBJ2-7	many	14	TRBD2	TGTGCCAGCAGTTTGGCGGGGGGAGTTTACGAGCAGTACTTC	CASSLAGGVYEQYF
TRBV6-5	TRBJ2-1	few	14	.	TGTGCCAGCAGTTACTCGCAGGGTTACAATGAGCAGTTCTTC	CASSYSQGYNEQFF
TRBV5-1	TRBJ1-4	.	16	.	TGCGCCAGCAGCTTGAATAGACTCGGGTCTAATGAAAAACTGTTTTTT	CASSLNRLGSNEKLFF
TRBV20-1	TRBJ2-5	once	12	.	TGCAGTGCTGGGCCAGGGGGGGAGACCCAGTACTTC	CSAGPGGETQYF
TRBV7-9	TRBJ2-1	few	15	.	TGTGCCAGCAGCCCCCAGGCAGGGGCCTCCAATGAGCAGTTCTTC	CASSPQAGASNEQFF
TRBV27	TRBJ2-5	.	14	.	TGTGCCAACAGTTTGTTTAGCGGCCAAGAGACCCAGTACTTC	CANSLFSGQETQYF
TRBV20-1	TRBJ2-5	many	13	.	TGCAGTGCTAGAGAGAATAGTAAAGAGACCCAGTACTTC	CSARENSKETQYF
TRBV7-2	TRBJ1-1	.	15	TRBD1	TGTGCCAGCAGCGTTTCAGGGGGCGTCGGCACTGAAGCTTTCTTT	CASSVSGGVGTEAFF
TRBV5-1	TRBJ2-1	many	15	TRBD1	TGTGCCAGCAGCCTAGGGGACAGCTCCTACAATGAGCAGTTCTTC	CASSLGDSSYNEQFF
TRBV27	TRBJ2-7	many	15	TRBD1	TGTGCCAGCAGCAGATACGGGACAGGGCCCTACGAGCAGTACTTC	CASSRYGTGPYEQYF